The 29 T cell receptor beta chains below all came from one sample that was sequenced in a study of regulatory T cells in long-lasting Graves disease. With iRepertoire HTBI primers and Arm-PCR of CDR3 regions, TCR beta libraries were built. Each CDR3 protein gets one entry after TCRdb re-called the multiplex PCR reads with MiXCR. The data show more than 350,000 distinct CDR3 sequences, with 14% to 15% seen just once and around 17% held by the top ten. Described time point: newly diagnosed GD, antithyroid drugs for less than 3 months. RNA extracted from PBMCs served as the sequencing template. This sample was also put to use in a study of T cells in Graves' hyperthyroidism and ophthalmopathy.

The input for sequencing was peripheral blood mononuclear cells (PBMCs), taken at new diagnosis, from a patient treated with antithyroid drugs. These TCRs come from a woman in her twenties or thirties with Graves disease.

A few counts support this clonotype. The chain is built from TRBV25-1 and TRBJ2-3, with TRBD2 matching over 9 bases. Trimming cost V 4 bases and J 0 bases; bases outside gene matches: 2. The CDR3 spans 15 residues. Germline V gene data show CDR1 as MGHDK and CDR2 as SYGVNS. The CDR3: CASSVLAGSTDTQYF. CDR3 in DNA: TGTGCCAGCAGTGTCCTAGCGGGAAGCACAGATACGCAGTATTTT.

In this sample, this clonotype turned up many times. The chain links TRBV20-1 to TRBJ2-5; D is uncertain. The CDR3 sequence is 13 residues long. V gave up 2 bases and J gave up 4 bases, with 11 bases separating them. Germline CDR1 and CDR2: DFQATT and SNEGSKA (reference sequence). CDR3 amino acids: CSARLTARETQYF. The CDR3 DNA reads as TGCAGTGCTAGATTGACTGCGAGAGAGACCCAGTACTTC.

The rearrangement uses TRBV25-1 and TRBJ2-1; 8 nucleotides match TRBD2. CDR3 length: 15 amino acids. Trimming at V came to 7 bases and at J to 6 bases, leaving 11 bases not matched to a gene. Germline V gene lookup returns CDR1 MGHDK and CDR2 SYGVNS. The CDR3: CASTRGGRWINEQFF. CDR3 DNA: TGTGCCAGCACCCGAGGCGGGAGGTGGATCAATGAGCAGTTCTTC.

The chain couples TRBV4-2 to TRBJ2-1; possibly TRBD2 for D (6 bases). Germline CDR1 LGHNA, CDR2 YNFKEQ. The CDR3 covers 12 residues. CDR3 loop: CASGPPHNEQFF. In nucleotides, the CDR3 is TGTGCGAGCGGGCCCCCCCACAATGAGCAGTTCTTC.

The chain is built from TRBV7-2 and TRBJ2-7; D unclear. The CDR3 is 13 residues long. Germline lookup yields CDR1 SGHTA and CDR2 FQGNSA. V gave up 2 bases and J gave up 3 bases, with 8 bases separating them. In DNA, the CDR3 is TGTGCCAGCAGCTTACGGCGGATCTACGAGCAGTACTTC. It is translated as CASSLRRIYEQYF.

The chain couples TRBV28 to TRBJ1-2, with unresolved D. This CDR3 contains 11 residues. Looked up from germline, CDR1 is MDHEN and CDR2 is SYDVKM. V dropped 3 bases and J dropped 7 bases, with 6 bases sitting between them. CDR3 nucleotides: TGTGCCAGCAGTTTTTATAGTGGCTACACCTTC. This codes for CASSFYSGYTF.

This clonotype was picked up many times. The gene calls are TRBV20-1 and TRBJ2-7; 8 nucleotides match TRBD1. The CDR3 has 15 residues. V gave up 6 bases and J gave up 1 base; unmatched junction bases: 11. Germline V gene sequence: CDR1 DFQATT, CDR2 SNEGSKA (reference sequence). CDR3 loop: CSARTGTEVSYEQYF. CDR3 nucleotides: TGCAGTGCGAGGACAGGGACCGAAGTTTCCTACGAGCAGTACTTC.

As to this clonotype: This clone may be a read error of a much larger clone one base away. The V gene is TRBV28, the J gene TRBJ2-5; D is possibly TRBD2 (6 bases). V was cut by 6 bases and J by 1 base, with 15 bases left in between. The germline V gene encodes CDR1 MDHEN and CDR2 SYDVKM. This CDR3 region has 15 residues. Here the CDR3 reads CASSPPGTPQETQYF. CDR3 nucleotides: TGTGCCAGCAGCCCCCCCGGGACTCCCCAAGAGACCCAGTACTTC.

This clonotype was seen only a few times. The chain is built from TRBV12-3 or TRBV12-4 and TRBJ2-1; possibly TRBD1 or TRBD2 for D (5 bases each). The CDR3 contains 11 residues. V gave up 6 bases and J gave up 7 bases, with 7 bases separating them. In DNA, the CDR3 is TGTGCCAGCAGGGGGGTGAATGAGCAGTTCTTC. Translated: CASRGVNEQFF.

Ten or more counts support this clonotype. The CDR3 nucleotides read TGTGCCAGCAGTTTCCTTGTGGACTCGGGGACCGGGGAGCTGTTTTTT. This translates into CASSFLVDSGTGELFF. This chain links TRBV28 with TRBJ2-2; possibly TRBD2 for D (5 bases). V was clipped by 3 bases and J by 5 bases, with 16 bases between them. The V gene's germline CDR1 is MDHEN and CDR2 SYDVKM. The CDR3 has 16 amino acids.

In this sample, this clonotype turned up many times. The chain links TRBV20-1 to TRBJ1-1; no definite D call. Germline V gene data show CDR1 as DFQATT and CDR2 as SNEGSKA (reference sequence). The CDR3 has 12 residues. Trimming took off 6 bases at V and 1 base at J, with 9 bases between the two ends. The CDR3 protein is CSAPKGNTEAFF. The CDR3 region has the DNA TGCAGTGCCCCCAAAGGGAACACTGAAGCTTTCTTT.

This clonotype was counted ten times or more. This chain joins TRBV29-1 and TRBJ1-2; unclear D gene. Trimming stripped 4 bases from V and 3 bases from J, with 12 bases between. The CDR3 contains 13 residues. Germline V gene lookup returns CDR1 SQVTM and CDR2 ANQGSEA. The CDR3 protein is CSVVPARDYGYTF. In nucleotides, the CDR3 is TGCAGCGTTGTACCGGCCAGAGACTATGGCTACACCTTC.

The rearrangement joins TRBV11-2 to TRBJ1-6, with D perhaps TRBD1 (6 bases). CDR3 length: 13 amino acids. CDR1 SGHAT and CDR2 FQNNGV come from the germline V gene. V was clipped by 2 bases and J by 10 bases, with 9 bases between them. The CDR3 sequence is CASSLQGTSPLHF. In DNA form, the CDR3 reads TGTGCCAGCAGCTTACAGGGGACGTCACCCCTCCACTTT. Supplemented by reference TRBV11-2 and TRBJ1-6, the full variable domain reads EAGVAQSPRYKIIEKRQSVAFWCNPISGHATLYWYQQILGQGPKLLIQFQNNGVVDDSQLPKDRFSAERLKGVDSTLKIQPAKLEDSAVYLCASSLQGTSPLHFGNGTRLTVT.

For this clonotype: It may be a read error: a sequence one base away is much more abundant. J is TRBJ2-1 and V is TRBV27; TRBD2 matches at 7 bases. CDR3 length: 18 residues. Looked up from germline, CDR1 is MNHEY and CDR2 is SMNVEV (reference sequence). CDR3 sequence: CASGLSSLASGPYNEQFF. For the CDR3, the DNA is TGTGCCAGCGGTTTATCTTCCCTGGCTAGCGGCCCTTACAATGAGCAGTTCTTC.

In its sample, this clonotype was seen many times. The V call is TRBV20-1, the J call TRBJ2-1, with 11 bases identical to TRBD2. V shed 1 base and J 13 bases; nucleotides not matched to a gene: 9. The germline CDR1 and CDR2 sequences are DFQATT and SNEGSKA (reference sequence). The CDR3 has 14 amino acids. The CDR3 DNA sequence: TGCAGTGCTAGAGTGCAGACTAGCGGGACGGGACAGTTCTTC. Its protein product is CSARVQTSGTGQFF.

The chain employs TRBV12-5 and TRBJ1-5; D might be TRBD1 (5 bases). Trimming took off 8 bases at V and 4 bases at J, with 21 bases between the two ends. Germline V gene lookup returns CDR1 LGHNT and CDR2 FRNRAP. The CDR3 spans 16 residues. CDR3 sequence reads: CASFKWGNPPNQPQHF. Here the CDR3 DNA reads TGTGCTAGTTTTAAATGGGGCAATCCCCCGAATCAGCCCCAGCATTTT.

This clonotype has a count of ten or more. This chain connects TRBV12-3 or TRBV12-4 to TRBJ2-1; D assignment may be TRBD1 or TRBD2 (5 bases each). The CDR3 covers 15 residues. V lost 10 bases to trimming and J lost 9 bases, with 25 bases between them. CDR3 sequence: CATYLGTPSTSEQFF. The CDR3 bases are TGTGCCACCTATCTAGGGACCCCATCTACTAGTGAGCAGTTCTTC.

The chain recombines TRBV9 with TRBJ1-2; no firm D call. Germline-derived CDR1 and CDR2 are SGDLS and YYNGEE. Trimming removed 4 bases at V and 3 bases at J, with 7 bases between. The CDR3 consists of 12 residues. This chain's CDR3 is CASSTDDYGYTF. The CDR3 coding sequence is TGTGCCAGCAGCACGGACGACTATGGCTACACCTTC. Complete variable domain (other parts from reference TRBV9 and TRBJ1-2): DSGVTQTPKHLITATGQRVTLRCSPRSGDLSVYWYQQSLDQGLQFLIQYYNGEERAKGNILERFSAQQFPDLHSELNLSSLELGDSALYFCASSTDDYGYTFGSGTRLTVV.

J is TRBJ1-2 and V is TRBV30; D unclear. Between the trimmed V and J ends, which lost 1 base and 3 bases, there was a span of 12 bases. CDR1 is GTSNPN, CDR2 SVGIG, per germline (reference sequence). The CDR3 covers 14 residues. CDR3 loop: CAWSGEGFYYGYTF. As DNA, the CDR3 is TGTGCCTGGAGTGGAGAAGGTTTTTACTATGGCTACACCTTC.

The CDR3 DNA follows: TGTGCCAGCAGCTTAAGAAGGGACAGGAACACCGGGGAGCTGTTTTTT. Translating it yields CASSLRRDRNTGELFF. J is TRBJ2-2 and V is TRBV7-9, with 7 bases fitting TRBD1. Per the germline V gene, CDR1 is SEHNR and CDR2 is FQNEAQ (reference sequence). J lost 1 base, V lost 2 bases, and 4 bases had no gene match. The CDR3 consists of 16 residues.

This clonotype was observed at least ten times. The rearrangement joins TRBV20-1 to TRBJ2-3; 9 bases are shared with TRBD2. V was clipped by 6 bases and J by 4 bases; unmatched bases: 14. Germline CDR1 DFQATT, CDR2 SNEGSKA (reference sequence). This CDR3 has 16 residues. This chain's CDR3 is CSARTSAVFGADTQYF. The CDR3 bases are TGCAGTGCCCGGACTAGCGCGGTATTCGGCGCAGATACGCAGTATTTT.

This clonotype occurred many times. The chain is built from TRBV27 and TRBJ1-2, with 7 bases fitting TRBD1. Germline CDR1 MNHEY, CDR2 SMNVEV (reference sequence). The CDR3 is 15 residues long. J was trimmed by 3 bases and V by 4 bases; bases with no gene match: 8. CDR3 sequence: CASSSLTGTDYGYTF. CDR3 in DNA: TGTGCCAGCAGTTCCCTGACAGGGACCGACTATGGCTACACCTTC.

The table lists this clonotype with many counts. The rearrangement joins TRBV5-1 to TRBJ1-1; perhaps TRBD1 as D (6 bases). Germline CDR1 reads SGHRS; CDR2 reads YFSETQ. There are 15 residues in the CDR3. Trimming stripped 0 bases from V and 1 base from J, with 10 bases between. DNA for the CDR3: TGCGCCAGCAGCTTGGACGGGACATGGAACACTGAAGCTTTCTTT. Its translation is CASSLDGTWNTEAFF. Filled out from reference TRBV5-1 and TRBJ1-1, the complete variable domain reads KAGVTQTPRYLIKTRGQQVTLSCSPISGHRSVSWYQQTPGQGLQFLFEYFSETQRNKGNFPGRFSGRQFSNSRSEMNVSTLELGDSALYLCASSLDGTWNTEAFFGQGTRLTVV.

This chain's CDR3 is CASQLTYTGELFF. The DNA for the CDR3 is TGTGCCAGTCAGTTAACCTACACCGGGGAGCTGTTTTTT. The V gene is TRBV19, the J gene TRBJ2-2, with D unresolved. Deletions cut 8 bases from V and 3 bases from J, with 10 bases between. The length of the CDR3 is 13 residues. Germline values: CDR1 LNHDA, CDR2 SQIVND (reference sequence).

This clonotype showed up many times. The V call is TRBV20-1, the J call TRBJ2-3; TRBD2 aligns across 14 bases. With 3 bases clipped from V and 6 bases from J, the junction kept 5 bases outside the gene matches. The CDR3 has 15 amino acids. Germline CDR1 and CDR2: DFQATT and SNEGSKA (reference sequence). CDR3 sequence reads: CSASPRTSGRDTQYF. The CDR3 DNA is TGCAGTGCTAGCCCCCGGACTAGCGGGAGGGATACGCAGTATTTT.

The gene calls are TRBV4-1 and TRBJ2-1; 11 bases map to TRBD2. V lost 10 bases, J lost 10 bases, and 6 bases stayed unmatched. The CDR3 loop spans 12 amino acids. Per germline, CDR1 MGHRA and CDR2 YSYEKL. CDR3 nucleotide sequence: TGCGCCACCACCGGGACTAGCGGCGAGCAGTTCTTC. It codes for CATTGTSGEQFF.

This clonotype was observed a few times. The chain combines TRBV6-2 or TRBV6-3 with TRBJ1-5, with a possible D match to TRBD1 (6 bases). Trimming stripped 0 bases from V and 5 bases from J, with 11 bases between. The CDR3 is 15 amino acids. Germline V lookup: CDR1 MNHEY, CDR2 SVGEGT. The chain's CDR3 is CASSYSNRADQPQHF. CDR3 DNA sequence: TGTGCCAGCAGTTACTCGAACAGGGCGGATCAGCCCCAGCATTTT.

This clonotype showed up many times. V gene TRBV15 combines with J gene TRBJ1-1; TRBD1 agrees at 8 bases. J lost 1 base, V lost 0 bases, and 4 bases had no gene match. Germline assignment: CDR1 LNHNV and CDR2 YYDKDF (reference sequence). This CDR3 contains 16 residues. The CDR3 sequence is CATSRDSTGANTEAFF. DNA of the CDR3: TGTGCCACCAGCAGAGATTCGACAGGGGCGAACACTGAAGCTTTCTTT.

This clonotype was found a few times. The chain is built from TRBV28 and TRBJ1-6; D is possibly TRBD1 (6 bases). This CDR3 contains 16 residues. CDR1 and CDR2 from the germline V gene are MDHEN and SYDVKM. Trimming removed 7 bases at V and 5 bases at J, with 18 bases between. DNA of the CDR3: TGTGCCAGCATCAACTACGGAGGGGGTAATAATTCACCCCTCCACTTT. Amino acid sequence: CASINYGGGNNSPLHF.